This T cell receptor (beta chain) emerged from a study of blood T cells in healthy people across ages. With a J-beta primer mix and a sample-barcoded 5' primer, a second PCR ran roughly 7 to 11 cycles. Using its own MiXCR run on the 5' RACE reads, TCRdb lists one record per CDR3 protein. The sample lists 1.5 million to 2 million distinct CDR3 sequences, roughly two fifths occurring once. CDR3 size: 15 residues. Germline loops: CDR1 MNHEY, CDR2 SVGAGI. V shed 0 bases and J shed 14 bases, with 17 bases lying between them. The sample comprised blood. This chain links TRBV6-5 with TRBJ1-6; maybe TRBD1 (5 bases). The receptor's source is a human donor in good health. The CDR3 loop is CASSYSWTDSGTLHF. The CDR3, as DNA: TGTGCCAGCAGTTACTCCTGGACCGATTCAGGGACCCTCCACTTT.